The 7 T cell receptor beta chains presented below share a single source sample, sequenced in a study of blood T cells in healthy people across ages. Sample-barcoded 5' priming and a J-beta primer mix drove a second PCR of about 7 to 11 cycles. TCRdb re-derived calls from the 5' RACE reads in MiXCR, one entry per CDR3 protein. The table includes about 1 million distinct CDR3 sequences, around 25% detected once. These data also formed part of another study, on T cells of mothers and their children.

The sequencing input was blood. The receptors derive from a girl aged 2 to 10 in good health.

This clonotype was seen a handful of times. The rearrangement links TRBV5-1 to TRBJ2-7; TRBD1 aligns across 11 bases. CDR3 length: 15 residues. V lost 4 bases, J lost 5 bases, and 8 bases stayed unmatched. Germline-derived CDR1 and CDR2 are SGHRS and YFSETQ. The CDR3 sequence: CASSATWTGGDEQYF. The CDR3 DNA reads as TGCGCCAGCAGCGCGACTTGGACAGGGGGCGACGAGCAGTACTTC.

The chain joins TRBV2 to TRBJ2-4; 7 bases are shared with TRBD1. Trimming cost V 4 bases and J 6 bases; bases outside gene matches: 3. The germline gives CDR1 SNHLY, CDR2 FYNNEI. There are 13 residues in the CDR3. In nucleotides, the CDR3 is TGTGCCAGCAGTGGTTCAGGGGGAAACATTCAGTACTTC. It codes for CASSGSGGNIQYF.

The sample holds a few counts of this clonotype. This chain connects TRBV7-9 to TRBJ2-1; 9 positions agree with TRBD1. CDR1 SEHNR and CDR2 FQNEAQ come from the germline V gene (reference sequence). The CDR3 runs 15 residues. V shed 4 bases, J shed 4 bases, and the junction held 5 bases outside the gene matches. The CDR3 DNA sequence: TGTGCCAGCAGCTCCCGACAGGGGGGATACAATGAGCAGTTCTTC. This codes for CASSSRQGGYNEQFF.

This clonotype turned up a few times. The V call is TRBV9, the J call TRBJ2-2; 12 nucleotides line up with TRBD2. After removal of 0 bases from V and 4 bases from J, the junction contained 7 bases not matched to a gene. Germline lookup yields CDR1 SGDLS and CDR2 YYNGEE. The CDR3 totals 18 residues. The CDR3 nucleotides are TGTGCCAGCAGCGTAGGAACTAGCGGGGGGCCTTTCACCGGGGAGCTGTTTTTT. Amino acids: CASSVGTSGGPFTGELFF.

This clonotype has a handful of counts. The chain links TRBV5-1 to TRBJ1-1; D unresolved. The germline V and J ends were trimmed by 5 bases and 0 bases, with 11 bases remaining between them. The V gene's germline CDR1 is SGHRS and CDR2 YFSETQ. There are 14 residues in the CDR3. Here the CDR3 reads CASSRTTMNTEAFF. DNA of the CDR3: TGCGCCAGCAGTCGGACGACCATGAACACTGAAGCTTTCTTT.

This rearrangement joins TRBV7-2 to TRBJ1-5, with 7 nucleotides matching TRBD1. This CDR3 is 15 amino acids long. The germline CDR1 and CDR2 sequences are SGHTA and FQGNSA. The J segment lost 5 bases and the V segment lost 6 bases, leaving 10 bases of the junction unmatched. This CDR3 reads CASSYRQGMDQPQHF. The CDR3 nucleotides read TGTGCCAGCAGTTACAGACAGGGAATGGATCAGCCCCAGCATTTT.

The gene calls are TRBV29-1 and TRBJ2-5; possible D gene TRBD2, 6 bases. The length of the CDR3 is 16 residues. The V gene lost 8 bases and the J gene lost 1 base, with 23 bases spanning the gap. The germline V gene encodes CDR1 SQVTM and CDR2 ANQGSEA. The CDR3 protein is CSLVRRDGLAQETQYF. CDR3 coding DNA: TGCAGCCTTGTTCGGCGGGACGGATTGGCCCAAGAGACCCAGTACTTC.